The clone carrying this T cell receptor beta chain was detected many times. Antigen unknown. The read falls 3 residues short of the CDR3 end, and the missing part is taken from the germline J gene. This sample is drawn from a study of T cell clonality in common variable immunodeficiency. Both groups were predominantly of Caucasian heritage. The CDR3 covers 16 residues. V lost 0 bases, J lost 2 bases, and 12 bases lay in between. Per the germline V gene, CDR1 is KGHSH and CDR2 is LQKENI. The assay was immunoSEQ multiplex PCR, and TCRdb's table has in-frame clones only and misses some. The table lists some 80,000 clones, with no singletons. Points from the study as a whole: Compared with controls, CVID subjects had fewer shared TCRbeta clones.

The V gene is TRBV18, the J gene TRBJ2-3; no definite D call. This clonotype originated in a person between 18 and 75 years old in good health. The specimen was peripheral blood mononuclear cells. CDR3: CASSPPARFNTDTQYF. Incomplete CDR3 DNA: TGTGCCAGCTCACCACCGGCCCGTTTTAACACAGATACG.